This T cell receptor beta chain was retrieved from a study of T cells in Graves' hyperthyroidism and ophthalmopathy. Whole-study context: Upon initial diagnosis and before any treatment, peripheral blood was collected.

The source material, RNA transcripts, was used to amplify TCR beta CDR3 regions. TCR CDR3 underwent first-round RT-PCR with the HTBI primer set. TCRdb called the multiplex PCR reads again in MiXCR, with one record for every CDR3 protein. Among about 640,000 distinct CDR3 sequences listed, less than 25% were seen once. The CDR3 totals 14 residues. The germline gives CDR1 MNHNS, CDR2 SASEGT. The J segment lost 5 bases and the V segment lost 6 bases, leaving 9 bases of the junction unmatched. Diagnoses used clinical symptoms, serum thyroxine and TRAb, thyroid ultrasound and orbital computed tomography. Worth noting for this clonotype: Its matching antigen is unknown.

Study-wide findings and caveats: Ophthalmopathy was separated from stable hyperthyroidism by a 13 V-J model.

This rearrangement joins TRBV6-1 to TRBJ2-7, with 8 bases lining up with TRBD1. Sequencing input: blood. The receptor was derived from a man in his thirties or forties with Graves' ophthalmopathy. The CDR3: CASRPGQVINEQYF. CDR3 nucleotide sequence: TGTGCCAGCAGGCCGGGACAGGTAATCAACGAGCAGTACTTC.